This T cell receptor beta chain is drawn from a study of regulatory T cells in long-lasting Graves disease. A few counts support this clonotype. Time point indicated: newly diagnosed GD, antithyroid drugs for less than 3 months. PBMCs provided the RNA from which the TCR library was made. Combining iRepertoire HTBI primers with Arm-PCR of CDR3 regions, the authors built TCR beta libraries. TCRdb reanalysed the multiplex PCR reads using MiXCR and keeps one entry per CDR3 protein. Of approximately 560,000 distinct CDR3 sequences in the sample, about 15% were seen once. Germline V CDR1 and CDR2: DFQATT, SNEGSKA (reference sequence). CDR3 length equals 15 residues. The junction had 8 bases not matched to a gene; V was cut back by 0 bases and J by 4 bases. These sequences were also reported in another study, on T cells in Graves' hyperthyroidism and ophthalmopathy. As that report states: Most expanded thyroid clonotypes above 0.001 recurred in blood.

The chain links TRBV20-1 to TRBJ2-7; 8 bases are shared with TRBD1. The TCR sequence derives from a man aged 18 to 30 with Graves disease. This sample comprised peripheral blood mononuclear cells (PBMCs), obtained at new diagnosis, from a patient treated with antithyroid drugs. The CDR3 sequence is CSARDPTGGGYEQYF. The DNA for the CDR3 is TGCAGTGCTAGAGATCCCACAGGGGGTGGATACGAGCAGTACTTC.